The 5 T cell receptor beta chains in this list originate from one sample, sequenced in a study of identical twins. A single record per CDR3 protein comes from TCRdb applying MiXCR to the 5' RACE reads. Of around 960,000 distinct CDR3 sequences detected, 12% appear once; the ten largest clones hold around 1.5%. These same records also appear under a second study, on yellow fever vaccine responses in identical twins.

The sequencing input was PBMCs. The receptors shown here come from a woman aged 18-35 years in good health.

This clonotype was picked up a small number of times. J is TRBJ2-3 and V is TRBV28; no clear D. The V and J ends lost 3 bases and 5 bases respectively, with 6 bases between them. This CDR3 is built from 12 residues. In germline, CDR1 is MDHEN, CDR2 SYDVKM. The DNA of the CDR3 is TGTGCCAGCAGTTTCCGGATAGATACGCAGTATTTT. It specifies CASSFRIDTQYF.

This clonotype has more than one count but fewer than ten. CDR3 DNA: TGTGCCAGCAGCCAGTACGGGCGCTCTGGGGCCAACGTCCTGACTTTC. This gives the protein CASSQYGRSGANVLTF. This sequence joins TRBV7-8 and TRBJ2-6; D gene unclear. V lost 5 bases to trimming and J lost 0 bases, with 11 bases between them. Germline V gives CDR1 SGHVS, CDR2 FQNEAQ. This CDR3 contains 16 residues.

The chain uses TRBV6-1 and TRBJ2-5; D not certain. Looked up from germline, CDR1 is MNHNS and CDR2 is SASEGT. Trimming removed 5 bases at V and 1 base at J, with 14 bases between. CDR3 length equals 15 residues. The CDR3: CASSSVGSPQETQYF. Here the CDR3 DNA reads TGTGCCAGCAGTAGCGTAGGGTCCCCCCAAGAGACCCAGTACTTC.

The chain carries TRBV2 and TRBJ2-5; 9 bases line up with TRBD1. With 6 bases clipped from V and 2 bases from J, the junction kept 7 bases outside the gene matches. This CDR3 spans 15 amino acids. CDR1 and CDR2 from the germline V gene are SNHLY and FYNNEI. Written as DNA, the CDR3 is TGTGCCAGCAGAGACAGGGGGTCAGGGCAAGAGACCCAGTACTTC. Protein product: CASRDRGSGQETQYF.

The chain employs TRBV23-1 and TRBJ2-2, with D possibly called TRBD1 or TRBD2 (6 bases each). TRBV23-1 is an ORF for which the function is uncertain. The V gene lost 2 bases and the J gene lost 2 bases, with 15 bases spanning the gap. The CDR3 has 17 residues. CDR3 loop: CASSQPYRDLNTGELFF. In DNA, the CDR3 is TGCGCCAGCAGTCAACCCTACAGGGACTTAAACACCGGGGAGCTGTTTTTT.